This T cell receptor (beta chain) was sequenced during a study of shared clonotypes between healthy human individuals. Repertoires were generated with immunoSEQ multiplex PCR, while TCRdb's copy carries only in-frame clones and drops some. The sample yields 2,100,000 or so clones, 90% to 97% seen once. Whole-study results and caveats: Estimated clonotype richness was generally higher in naive than memory subsets.

Remarks on this clone: Its antigen remains unidentified.

Trimming cost V 8 bases and J 1 base, with 11 bases left between them. Germline loops: CDR1 MNHNY, CDR2 SVGAGI (reference sequence). The CDR3 contains 13 residues. This chain joins TRBV6-6 and TRBJ1-1; TRBD1 is a possible D gene (6 bases). Material for sequencing was naive CD4+ T cells sorted from blood. The subset: CD45RA+ positively selected. The receptor was derived from a young man in good health. Here the CDR3 DNA reads TGTGCCAGCGACCCGGGACAGAACACTGAAGCTTTCTTT. Translated: CASDPGQNTEAFF.